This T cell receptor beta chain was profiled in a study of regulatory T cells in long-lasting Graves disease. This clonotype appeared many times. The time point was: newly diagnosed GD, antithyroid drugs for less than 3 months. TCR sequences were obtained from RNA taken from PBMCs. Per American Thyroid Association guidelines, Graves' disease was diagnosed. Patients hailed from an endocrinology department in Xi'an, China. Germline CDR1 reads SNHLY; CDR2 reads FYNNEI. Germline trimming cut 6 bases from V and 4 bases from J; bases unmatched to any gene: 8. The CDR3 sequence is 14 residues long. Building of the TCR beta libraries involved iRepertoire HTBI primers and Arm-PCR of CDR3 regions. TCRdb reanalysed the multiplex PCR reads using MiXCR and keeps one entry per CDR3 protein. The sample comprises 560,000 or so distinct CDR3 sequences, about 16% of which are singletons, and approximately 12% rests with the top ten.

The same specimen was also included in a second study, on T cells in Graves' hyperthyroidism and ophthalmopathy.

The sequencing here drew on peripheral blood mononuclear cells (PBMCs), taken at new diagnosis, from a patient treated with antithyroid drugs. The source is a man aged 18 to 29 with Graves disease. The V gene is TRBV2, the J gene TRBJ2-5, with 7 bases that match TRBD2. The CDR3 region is CASRPAGEGETQYF. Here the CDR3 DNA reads TGTGCCAGCAGGCCCGCGGGGGAGGGAGAGACCCAGTACTTC. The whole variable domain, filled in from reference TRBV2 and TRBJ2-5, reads EPEVTQTPSHQVTQMGQEVILRCVPISNHLYFYWYRQILGQKVEFLVSFYNNEISEKSEIFDDQFSVERPDGSNFTLKIRSTKLEDSAMYFCASRPAGEGETQYFGPGTRLLVL.